Below, 28 T cell receptor beta chains from the same sample are listed, as sequenced in a study of CD8 T cells in ankylosing spondylitis. General study findings and limits: What appeared characteristic of ankylosing spondylitis blood was a TCR beta motif of eight highly homologous variants.

TCRdb used MiXCR to reprocess the 5' RACE reads, holding one entry per CDR3 protein. The table records fewer than 550,000 distinct CDR3 sequences, roughly 5.3% of them present only once. Antigens of these TCRs are unknown. The sample consisted of blood, either unsorted or a sorted T cell fraction (not recorded which). The receptors shown here come from a male donor with ankylosing spondylitis.

This clonotype appeared a few times. V is TRBV20-1 and J is TRBJ2-3, with D unclear. The CDR3 sequence is 14 residues long. V shed 3 bases and J shed 6 bases, with 16 bases lying between them. Germline-derived CDR1 and CDR2 are DFQATT and SNEGSKA (reference sequence). The CDR3 sequence is CSASPPIHMDTQYF. The CDR3 bases are TGCAGTGCTAGTCCCCCAATCCATATGGATACGCAGTATTTT.

This clonotype was seen repeatedly, ten times or more. V gene TRBV6-6 combines with J gene TRBJ2-7; no clear D gene. The germline V and J ends were trimmed by 2 bases and 6 bases, with 11 bases remaining between them. CDR1 is MNHNY and CDR2 is SVGAGI in the germline V gene (reference sequence). This CDR3 has 13 residues. This chain's CDR3 is CASSYNSISEQYF. DNA for the CDR3: TGTGCCAGCAGTTACAACAGTATTAGCGAGCAGTACTTC.

This clonotype was recorded at least ten times. V is TRBV5-1 and J is TRBJ2-7, with D possibly TRBD2 on 6 matching bases. Trimming took 5 bases from V and 2 from J, leaving 14 bases between them. This CDR3 spans 14 amino acids. Germline lookup yields CDR1 SGHRS and CDR2 YFSETQ. The CDR3 spells CASRSPGTPYEQYF. CDR3 nucleotide sequence: TGCGCCAGCAGATCTCCCGGGACTCCCTACGAGCAGTACTTC.

This clonotype was seen repeatedly, ten times or more. The V call is TRBV6-5, the J call TRBJ1-6, with D maybe TRBD1 (6 bases). Germline lookup yields CDR1 MNHEY and CDR2 SVGAGI. There are 14 residues in the CDR3. V lost 2 bases, J lost 9 bases, and 11 bases lay in between. CDR3 loop: CASSYGRGVSPLHF. CDR3 nucleotides: TGTGCCAGCAGTTACGGTAGGGGGGTTTCACCCCTCCACTTT.

There are many counts of this clonotype. The chain has TRBV5-1 and TRBJ2-7; the D gene is possibly TRBD2 (5 bases). The CDR3 length is 13 residues. The germline V and J ends were trimmed by 1 base and 1 base, with 6 bases remaining between them. Germline V gene lookup returns CDR1 SGHRS and CDR2 YFSETQ. The CDR3 sequence is CASSLRESYEQYF. CDR3 nucleotides: TGCGCCAGCAGCTTGAGGGAGTCCTACGAGCAGTACTTC.

This clonotype was detected only a few times. V is TRBV27 and J is TRBJ2-1; tentatively, D is TRBD1 (5 bases). Trimming shortened V by 6 bases and J by 8 bases, and 14 bases separated the two germline ends. From germline, CDR1 is MNHEY and CDR2 SMNVEV (reference sequence). CDR3 length equals 13 residues. The CDR3 DNA sequence: TGTGCCAGCAGCCCAGGGTCCTATTATGAGCAGTTCTTC. Residues: CASSPGSYYEQFF.

This chain joins TRBV9 and TRBJ2-1, with 7 bases matching TRBD2. Looked up from germline, CDR1 is SGDLS and CDR2 is YYNGEE. V shed 1 base, J shed 0 bases, and the junction held 7 bases outside the gene matches. The CDR3 covers 17 residues. In nucleotides, the CDR3 is TGTGCCAGCAGCGTACGTACTAGCGTTAGCTCCTACAATGAGCAGTTCTTC. It yields the protein CASSVRTSVSSYNEQFF.

The chain joins TRBV12-3 or TRBV12-4 to TRBJ2-1; 10 bases match TRBD2. With V trimmed by 6 bases and J by 5 bases, 7 bases remained unmatched. This CDR3 contains 15 residues. CDR3 residues: CASRYGAGGDNEQFF. In DNA, the CDR3 is TGTGCCAGCAGATACGGAGCGGGAGGGGACAATGAGCAGTTCTTC.

This clonotype was observed at least ten times. The chain uses TRBV5-1 and TRBJ2-5; D possibly corresponds to TRBD1 (6 bases). Germline V gene data show CDR1 as SGHRS and CDR2 as YFSETQ. Trimming took 4 bases from V and 2 from J, leaving 12 bases between them. The CDR3 contains 14 residues. CDR3: CASSVPGAQETQYF. The CDR3 DNA is TGCGCCAGCAGCGTTCCAGGGGCTCAAGAGACCCAGTACTTC.

This clonotype was recorded many times. V gene TRBV12-3 or TRBV12-4 combines with J gene TRBJ2-5; D perhaps matches TRBD2 (6 bases). Between the trimmed V and J ends, which lost 1 base and 1 base, there was a span of 16 bases. This CDR3 has 17 residues. The CDR3 is CASSLVRRSSAQETQYF. CDR3 DNA: TGTGCCAGCAGTTTAGTCCGTAGATCTAGCGCCCAAGAGACCCAGTACTTC.

This clonotype was counted at least ten times. This rearrangement joins TRBV12-3 or TRBV12-4 to TRBJ2-7; D remains unclear. The CDR3 extends over 14 amino acids. Trimming removed 2 bases from V and 6 bases from J, with 14 bases in between. CDR3 nucleotides: TGTGCCAGCAGTTTAAAGTACAAGACGAGCGAGCAGTACTTC. Translation gives CASSLKYKTSEQYF.

This clonotype was counted at least ten times. The chain employs TRBV29-1 and TRBJ1-1; perhaps TRBD1 as D (6 bases). The CDR3 length is 16 residues. The V end was cut by 0 bases, the J end by 2 bases, with 16 bases between. Germline values: CDR1 SQVTM, CDR2 ANQGSEA. CDR3 region: CSVEDKVGGSNTEAFF. The CDR3 DNA reads TGCAGCGTTGAAGATAAGGTTGGGGGCAGCAACACTGAAGCTTTCTTT. Variable domain in full (rest from reference TRBV29-1 and TRBJ1-1): SAVISQKPSRDICQRGTSLTIQCQVDSQVTMMFWYRQQPGQSLTLIATANQGSEATYESGFVIDKFPISRPNLTFSTLTVSNMSPEDSSIYLCSVEDKVGGSNTEAFFGQGTRLTVV.

In its sample, this clonotype was seen many times. The rearrangement uses TRBV7-2 and TRBJ1-6; possibly TRBD1 for D (5 bases). This CDR3 comprises 14 residues. Germline values: CDR1 SGHTA, CDR2 FQGNSA. V was shortened by 5 bases and J by 7 bases, with 12 bases between the two germline ends. The CDR3, as DNA: TGTGCCAGCAGCCACGGGACGCTAAATTCACCCCTCCACTTT. Translating it yields CASSHGTLNSPLHF.

This clonotype occurred many times. CDR3 protein: CATSRAGGTRLGAFF. The CDR3 nucleotides read TGTGCCACCAGCAGAGCGGGGGGTACCCGATTGGGGGCTTTCTTT. The rearrangement links TRBV15 to TRBJ1-1; possible D gene TRBD1, 5 bases. The germline CDR1 and CDR2 sequences are LNHNV and YYDKDF (reference sequence). The CDR3 has 15 amino acids. Trimming shortened V by 1 base and J by 11 bases, and 20 bases separated the two germline ends.

For this clonotype: At one boundary the junction diverges from the germline segment, which might be a read error. The chain is built from TRBV2 and TRBJ1-5; D might be TRBD1 (5 bases). The CDR3 has 13 amino acids. The germline V gene has CDR1 SNHLY and CDR2 FYNNEI. CDR3 region: CASSEGRRQIWHF. CDR3 sequence (DNA): TGTGCCAGCAGCGAAGGGAGGAGACAGATCTGGCATTTT.

This clonotype came up many times. The DNA for the CDR3 is TGTGCCATCCAGGATCGGGACAGGGCCTTGCATGAGCAGTTCTTC. This encodes CAIQDRDRALHEQFF. This rearrangement joins TRBV10-3 to TRBJ2-1, with TRBD1 matching 9 bases. Germline CDR1 is ENHRY and CDR2 is SYGVKD. With 8 bases clipped from V and 8 bases from J, the junction kept 13 bases outside the gene matches. The CDR3 spans 15 residues.

The chain joins TRBV5-5 to TRBJ2-7; D unresolved. The germline V and J ends were trimmed by 4 bases and 4 bases, with 18 bases remaining between them. The germline V gene has CDR1 SGHKS and CDR2 YYEKEE (reference sequence). CDR3 length: 15 residues. The CDR3 bases are TGTGCCAGCAGCATGGCCGGCCGGATAATTTACGAGCAGTACTTC. Translation: CASSMAGRIIYEQYF.

This clonotype was observed many times. CDR3 sequence: CSASEDGNTEAFF. The DNA of the CDR3 is TGCAGTGCTAGTGAGGATGGGAACACTGAAGCTTTCTTT. V and J are TRBV20-1 and TRBJ1-1; D call uncertain. In germline, CDR1 is DFQATT, CDR2 SNEGSKA (reference sequence). V was pared by 3 bases and J by 1 base, with 9 bases between. The CDR3 consists of 13 residues.

In this sample, this clonotype turned up many times. The V and J genes are TRBV7-2 and TRBJ1-1; D remains unclear. The CDR3 is 12 residues long. Germline lookup yields CDR1 SGHTA and CDR2 FQGNSA. V lost 2 bases, J lost 6 bases, and 7 bases lay in between. The CDR3 here is CASSLWVSEAFF. The CDR3 nucleotides read TGTGCCAGCAGCTTATGGGTTTCTGAAGCTTTCTTT.

This clonotype was recorded at least ten times. The chain employs TRBV3-1 and TRBJ1-1; D is ambiguous. Per the germline V gene, CDR1 is LGHDT and CDR2 is YNNKEL (reference sequence). The CDR3 is made up of 16 amino acids. V was clipped by 4 bases and J by 1 base, with 16 bases between them. CDR3 in amino acids: CASSRGPGGGNTEAFF. The CDR3 DNA reads as TGTGCCAGCAGCCGAGGACCCGGCGGTGGGAACACTGAAGCTTTCTTT.

This clonotype appeared a few times. V usage is TRBV20-1 and J usage is TRBJ2-3, with 11 nucleotides matching TRBD2. The J segment lost 5 bases and the V segment lost 6 bases, leaving 10 bases of the junction unmatched. Germline V lookup: CDR1 DFQATT, CDR2 SNEGSKA (reference sequence). This CDR3 has 15 amino acids. The CDR3: CSALELAGARDTQYF. Written as DNA, the CDR3 is TGCAGTGCCCTTGAACTAGCGGGGGCAAGAGATACGCAGTATTTT.

This clonotype has a count of ten or more. This chain uses TRBV5-1 with TRBJ2-1; D is perhaps TRBD1 (6 bases). CDR1 is SGHRS, CDR2 YFSETQ, per germline. The CDR3 sequence is 13 residues long. Trimming took off 5 bases at V and 5 bases at J, with 11 bases between the two ends. The CDR3 nucleotides read TGCGCCAGCAGGTGGGGACAAGACAATGAGCAGTTCTTC. Translation gives CASRWGQDNEQFF. The entire variable domain, with the rest obtained from reference TRBV5-1 and TRBJ2-1, is as follows: KAGVTQTPRYLIKTRGQQVTLSCSPISGHRSVSWYQQTPGQGLQFLFEYFSETQRNKGNFPGRFSGRQFSNSRSEMNVSTLELGDSALYLCASRWGQDNEQFFGPGTRLTVL.

This clonotype was seen a few times. The rearrangement links TRBV3-1 to TRBJ2-1; TRBD2 aligns across 12 bases. CDR1 is LGHDT, CDR2 YNNKEL, per germline (reference sequence). V shed 6 bases, J shed 8 bases, and the junction held 11 bases outside the gene matches. This CDR3 has 16 amino acids. CDR3 sequence: CASSQPSGRARYEQFF. The DNA of the CDR3 is TGTGCCAGCAGTCAACCTAGCGGGAGGGCCCGTTATGAGCAGTTCTTC.

About this clonotype itself: One end of the junction does not line up with germline, which may come from a read error. V and J are TRBV7-6 and TRBJ2-7, with TRBD2 identical over 10 bases. The germline V gene encodes CDR1 SGHVS and CDR2 FNYEAQ. CDR3 length: 13 residues. CDR3 in amino acids: CASSPISGGTPDF. The CDR3 region has the DNA TGTGCCAGCAGCCCCATTAGCGGGGGGACCCCGGACTTC.

This clonotype occurred many times. Germline and junction disagree at one end, which may indicate a read error. The V call is TRBV10-3, the J call TRBJ2-2, with TRBD2 identical over 9 bases. Germline assignment: CDR1 ENHRY and CDR2 SYGVKD. CDR3 size: 16 residues. CDR3 DNA sequence: TGTGCCAGCAGTCCCTCCGGGACTAGCAGCACCGGGGAGCTGTTTTTT. It encodes CASSPSGTSSTGELFF.

This clonotype has at least ten counts. V usage is TRBV5-1 and J usage is TRBJ2-7; perhaps TRBD1 as D (6 bases). This CDR3 has 14 amino acids. Germline V gives CDR1 SGHRS, CDR2 YFSETQ. V lost 3 bases to trimming and J lost 5 bases, with 15 bases between them. In DNA, the CDR3 is TGCGCCAGCAGCTCCCAGGGGATTGGGGACGAGCAGTACTTC. It yields the protein CASSSQGIGDEQYF.

The rearrangement links TRBV18 to TRBJ1-4; D is ambiguous. CDR3 length: 14 residues. Germline CDR1 and CDR2: KGHSH and LQKENI. Trimming shortened V by 0 bases and J by 8 bases, and 10 bases separated the two germline ends. CDR3 sequence: CASSPPPLGEKLFF. CDR3 bases: TGTGCCAGCTCACCACCGCCCCTGGGCGAAAAACTGTTTTTT.

This clonotype appeared many times. This chain links TRBV5-1 with TRBJ2-2; no definite D call. V lost 8 bases, J lost 1 base, and 12 bases lay in between. The CDR3 runs 14 residues. The germline V gene encodes CDR1 SGHRS and CDR2 YFSETQ. CDR3 region: CASNNRRNTGELFF. The CDR3 coding sequence is TGCGCCAGTAACAACCGAAGGAACACCGGGGAGCTGTTTTTT.